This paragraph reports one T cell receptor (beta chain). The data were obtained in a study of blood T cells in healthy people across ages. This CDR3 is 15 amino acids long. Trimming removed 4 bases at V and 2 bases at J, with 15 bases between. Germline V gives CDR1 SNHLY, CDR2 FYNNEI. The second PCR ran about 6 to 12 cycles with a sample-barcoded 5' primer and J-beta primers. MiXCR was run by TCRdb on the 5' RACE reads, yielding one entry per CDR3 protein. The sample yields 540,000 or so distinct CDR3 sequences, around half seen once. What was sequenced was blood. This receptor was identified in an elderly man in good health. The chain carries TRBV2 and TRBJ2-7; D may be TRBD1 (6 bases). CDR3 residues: CASSVAKWGPYEQYF. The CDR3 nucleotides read TGTGCCAGCAGTGTGGCAAAGTGGGGGCCCTACGAGCAGTACTTC.